Detailed here is one T cell receptor beta chain. Its antigen is undetermined. V shed 4 bases, J shed 5 bases, and the junction held 10 bases outside the gene matches. The CDR3 sequence is 15 residues long. The germline V gene encodes CDR1 SGHRS and CDR2 YFSETQ. This record belongs to a study of radiotherapy plus CTLA-4 blockade in lung cancer. At the level of the study: Among enrolled patients, over 15% responded and 31% achieved disease control. Overall study findings and caveats: An expansion of tumor-derived TCR clones occurred in blood after radiotherapy plus ipilimumab.

Assay: immunoSEQ multiplex PCR; the TCRdb copy retains only in-frame clones and omits some. The table lists about 81,000 clones, 60% to 80% of them singletons. The sequence was obtained from a human donor with non-small cell lung cancer that progressed on radiotherapy plus ipilimumab. The chain uses TRBV5-1 and TRBJ2-7, with TRBD1 identical over 9 bases. The specimen comprised peripheral blood, sampled from a patient treated with radiotherapy plus ipilimumab. The CDR3 DNA follows: TGCGCCAGCAGCCCATGGGACAGGGCTAGGAACGAGCAGTACTTC. It yields the protein CASSPWDRARNEQYF.